These 11 T cell receptor beta chains were all obtained from the same sample, sequenced in a study of T cells in Graves' hyperthyroidism and ophthalmopathy (dated by TCRdb to between 2018 and 2021). The method behind the library was multiplex PCR. TCRdb names Illumina HiSeq 2000 as the instrument used. The TCR beta CDR3 regions were amplified from RNA transcripts. For the first round of RT-PCR on the TCR CDR3, the HTBI primer set was used together with the Qiagen OneStep RT-PCR kit. TCRdb handled the public reads itself, with Q25 trimming in fastp and clone calling in MiXCR, and kept productive beta chains. CDR3 protein sequences are deduplicated, and each keeps its most common genes and DNA. For this sample there are about 400,000 distinct CDR3 sequences; roughly 25% appear just once. The ten largest clones represent over 70% of the sample. Specimen: blood. The receptors were sampled from a man in his forties or fifties with Graves' hyperthyroidism.

Only a few counts were recorded for this clonotype. The chain has TRBV7-9 and TRBJ1-1; D remains ambiguous. Germline values: CDR1 SEHNR, CDR2 FQNEAQ (reference sequence). The CDR3 runs to 14 residues. Trimming took off 4 bases at V and 8 bases at J, with 17 bases between the two ends. The CDR3 loop reads CASSSLERDIEAFF. In nucleotides, the CDR3 is TGTGCCAGCAGCTCGTTAGAGAGGGATATAGAAGCTTTCTTT.

CDR3 in DNA: TGTGCCAGCAGCAAGCGGAGGGATTACGAGCAGTACTTC. This sequence encodes CASSKRRDYEQYF. The chain is built from TRBV3-1 and TRBJ2-7, with D possibly TRBD2 on 6 matching bases. The V gene's germline CDR1 is LGHDT and CDR2 YNNKEL (reference sequence). V was pared by 5 bases and J by 4 bases, with 12 bases between. The CDR3 spans 13 residues.

The rearrangement uses TRBV6-5 and TRBJ2-1, with a tentative D call TRBD1 (6 bases). There are 16 residues in the CDR3. Between the trimmed V and J ends, which lost 2 bases and 4 bases, there was a span of 15 bases. Germline V gene data show CDR1 as MNHEY and CDR2 as SVGAGI. CDR3 sequence (DNA): TGTGCCAGCAGTTACGCGGACAGCTCCTATTACAATGAGCAGTTCTTC. Its protein product is CASSYADSSYYNEQFF.

The chain recombines TRBV28 with TRBJ1-5; no definite D call. Trimming removed 2 bases at V and 1 base at J, with 9 bases between. CDR1 is MDHEN, CDR2 SYDVKM, per germline. The CDR3 consists of 15 residues. CDR3 loop: CASSLSTPSNQPQHF. CDR3 nucleotides: TGTGCCAGCAGTTTAAGCACCCCAAGCAATCAGCCCCAGCATTTT.

As concerns this clonotype: Since a much larger clone is just one base distant, this may be a read error. J is TRBJ2-3 and V is TRBV24-1; D ambiguous. The V gene lost 5 bases and the J gene lost 6 bases, with 11 bases spanning the gap. This CDR3 spans 13 amino acids. CDR1 and CDR2 from the germline V gene are KGHDR and SFDVKD. For the CDR3, the DNA is TGTGCCACCAGTGGTTTACCAATGGATACGCAGTATTTT. Translating gives CATSGLPMDTQYF.

The chain joins TRBV6-1 to TRBJ2-5, with a tentative D call TRBD2 (5 bases). V lost 6 bases, J lost 5 bases, and 16 bases lay in between. The germline CDR1 and CDR2 sequences are MNHNS and SASEGT. The CDR3 covers 14 residues. CDR3 DNA sequence: TGTGCCAGCAGAATTGCCGGGGTTAATGAGACCCAGTACTTC. It codes for CASRIAGVNETQYF.

This clonotype was counted a few times. The chain carries TRBV20-1 and TRBJ2-1, with 9 nucleotides matching TRBD2. V trimming: 3 bases; J trimming: 9 bases; junction bases outside the gene matches: 9. Germline V CDR1 and CDR2: DFQATT, SNEGSKA (reference sequence). The CDR3 runs 14 residues. CDR3: CSARSGRPTGEQFF. For the CDR3, the DNA is TGCAGTGCTAGGAGCGGGAGGCCCACCGGTGAGCAGTTCTTC.

The CDR3 loop is CASAGRGTDTQYF. The DNA of the CDR3 is TGTGCCAGCGCGGGGAGGGGCACAGATACGCAGTATTTT. This sequence joins TRBV6-2 or TRBV6-3 and TRBJ2-3; 7 bases map to TRBD2. CDR3 length equals 13 residues. Germline V gene sequence: CDR1 MNHEY, CDR2 SVGEGT. J lost 1 base, V lost 8 bases, and 3 bases had no gene match.

This chain links TRBV29-1 with TRBJ2-1, with D uncertain. Germline CDR1 is SQVTM and CDR2 is ANQGSEA. Between the trimmed V and J ends, which lost 8 bases and 6 bases, there was a span of 14 bases. The CDR3 extends over 12 amino acids. Here the CDR3 reads CSFTEAFNEQFF. CDR3 coding DNA: TGCAGCTTTACTGAGGCCTTCAATGAGCAGTTCTTC.

The chain couples TRBV5-1 to TRBJ1-1, with 7 bases aligning to TRBD1. After removal of 0 bases from V and 4 bases from J, the junction contained 15 bases not matched to a gene. The CDR3 has 18 amino acids. Looked up from germline, CDR1 is SGHRS and CDR2 is YFSETQ. CDR3 protein: CASSLADRARGGSTEAFF. DNA of the CDR3: TGCGCCAGCAGCTTGGCCGACAGGGCGAGGGGGGGGAGCACTGAAGCTTTCTTT.

The genes are TRBV3-1 and TRBJ2-5; D possibly corresponds to TRBD2 (7 bases). V dropped 5 bases and J dropped 2 bases, with 15 bases sitting between them. In germline, CDR1 is LGHDT, CDR2 YNNKEL (reference sequence). The length of the CDR3 is 15 residues. CDR3 in amino acids: CASSWGGARQETQYF. The CDR3 DNA follows: TGTGCCAGCAGCTGGGGGGGGGCCCGTCAAGAGACCCAGTACTTC.